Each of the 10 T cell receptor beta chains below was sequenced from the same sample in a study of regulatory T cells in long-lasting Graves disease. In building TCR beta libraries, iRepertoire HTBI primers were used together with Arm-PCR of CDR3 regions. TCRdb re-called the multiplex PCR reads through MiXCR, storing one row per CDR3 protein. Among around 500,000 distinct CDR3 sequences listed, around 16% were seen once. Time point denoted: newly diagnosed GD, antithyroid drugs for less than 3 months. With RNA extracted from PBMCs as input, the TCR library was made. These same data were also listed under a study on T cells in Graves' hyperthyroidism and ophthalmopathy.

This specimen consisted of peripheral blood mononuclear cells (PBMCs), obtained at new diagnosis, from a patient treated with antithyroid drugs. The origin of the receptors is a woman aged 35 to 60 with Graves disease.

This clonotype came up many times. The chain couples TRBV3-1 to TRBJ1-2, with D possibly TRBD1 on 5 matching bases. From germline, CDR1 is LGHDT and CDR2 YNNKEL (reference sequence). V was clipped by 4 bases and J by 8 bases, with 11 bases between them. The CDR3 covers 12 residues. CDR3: CASSLGTTGYTF. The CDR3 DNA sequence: TGTGCCAGCAGCCTGGGGACGACGGGCTACACCTTC.

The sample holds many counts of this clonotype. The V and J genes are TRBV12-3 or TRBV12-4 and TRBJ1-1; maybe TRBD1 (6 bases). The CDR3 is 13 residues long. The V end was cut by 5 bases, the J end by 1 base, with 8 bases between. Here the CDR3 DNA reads TGTGCCAGCAGTAAACAGGGGAACACTGAAGCTTTCTTT. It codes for CASSKQGNTEAFF.

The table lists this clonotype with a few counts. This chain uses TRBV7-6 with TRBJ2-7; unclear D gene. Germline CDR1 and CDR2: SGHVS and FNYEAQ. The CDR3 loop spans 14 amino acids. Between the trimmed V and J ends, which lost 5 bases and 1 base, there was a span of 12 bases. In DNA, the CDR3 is TGTGCCAGCAGCCCCGGTCTGAGGTCCTACGAGCAGTACTTC. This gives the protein CASSPGLRSYEQYF.

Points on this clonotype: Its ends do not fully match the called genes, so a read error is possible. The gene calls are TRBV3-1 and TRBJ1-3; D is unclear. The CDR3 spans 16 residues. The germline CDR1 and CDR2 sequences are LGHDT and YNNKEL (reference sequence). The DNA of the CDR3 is TGTGCCAGCACCCAATTATTCCCTCATCCTGGAAACACCATATATTTT. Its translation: CASTQLFPHPGNTIYF.

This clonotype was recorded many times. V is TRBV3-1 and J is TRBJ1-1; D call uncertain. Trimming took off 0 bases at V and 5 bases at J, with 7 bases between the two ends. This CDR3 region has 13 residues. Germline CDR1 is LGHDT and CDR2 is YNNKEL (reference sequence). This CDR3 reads CASSQEWRTEAFF. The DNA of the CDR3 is TGTGCCAGCAGCCAAGAATGGCGGACTGAAGCTTTCTTT.

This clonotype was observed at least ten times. The chain's CDR3 is CASSGYGVANQPQHF. The CDR3 DNA sequence: TGTGCCAGCAGTGGGTACGGGGTCGCCAATCAGCCCCAGCATTTT. This chain uses TRBV2 with TRBJ1-5; D gene uncertain. The V end was cut by 4 bases, the J end by 3 bases, with 13 bases between. The CDR3 totals 15 residues. From germline, CDR1 is SNHLY and CDR2 FYNNEI.

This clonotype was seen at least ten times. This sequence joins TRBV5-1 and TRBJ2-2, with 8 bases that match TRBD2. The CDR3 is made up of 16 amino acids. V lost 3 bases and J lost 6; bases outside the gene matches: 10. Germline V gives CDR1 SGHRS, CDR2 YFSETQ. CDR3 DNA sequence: TGCGCCAGCAGCTCCCTGACTAGCGAGGCCTCCGGGGAGCTGTTTTTT. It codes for CASSSLTSEASGELFF. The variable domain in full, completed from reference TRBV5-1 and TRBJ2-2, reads KAGVTQTPRYLIKTRGQQVTLSCSPISGHRSVSWYQQTPGQGLQFLFEYFSETQRNKGNFPGRFSGRQFSNSRSEMNVSTLELGDSALYLCASSSLTSEASGELFFGEGSRLTVL.

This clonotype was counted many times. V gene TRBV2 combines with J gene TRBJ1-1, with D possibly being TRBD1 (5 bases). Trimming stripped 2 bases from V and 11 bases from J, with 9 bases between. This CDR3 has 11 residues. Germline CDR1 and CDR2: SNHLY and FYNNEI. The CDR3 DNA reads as TGTGCCAGCAGTGAATGGGGCCCGGCTTTCTTT. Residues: CASSEWGPAFF.

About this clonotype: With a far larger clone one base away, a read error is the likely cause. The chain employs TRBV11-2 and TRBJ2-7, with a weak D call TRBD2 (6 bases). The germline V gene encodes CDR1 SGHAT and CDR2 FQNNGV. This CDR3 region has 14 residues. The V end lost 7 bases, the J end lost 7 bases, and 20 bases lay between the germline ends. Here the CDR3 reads CASKRGVVGNEQYF. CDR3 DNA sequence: TGTGCCAGCAAGCGCGGGGTAGTCGGGAATGAGCAGTACTTC.

The CDR3 nucleotides are TGTGCCAGCATCCCTTCGGCCGGCTGGGCATCTAGCACAGATACGCAGTATTTT. Protein sequence: CASIPSAGWASSTDTQYF. The chain employs TRBV12-3 or TRBV12-4 and TRBJ2-3, with no clear D. Trimming cost V 7 bases and J 0 bases, with 23 bases left between them. The CDR3 has 18 amino acids.